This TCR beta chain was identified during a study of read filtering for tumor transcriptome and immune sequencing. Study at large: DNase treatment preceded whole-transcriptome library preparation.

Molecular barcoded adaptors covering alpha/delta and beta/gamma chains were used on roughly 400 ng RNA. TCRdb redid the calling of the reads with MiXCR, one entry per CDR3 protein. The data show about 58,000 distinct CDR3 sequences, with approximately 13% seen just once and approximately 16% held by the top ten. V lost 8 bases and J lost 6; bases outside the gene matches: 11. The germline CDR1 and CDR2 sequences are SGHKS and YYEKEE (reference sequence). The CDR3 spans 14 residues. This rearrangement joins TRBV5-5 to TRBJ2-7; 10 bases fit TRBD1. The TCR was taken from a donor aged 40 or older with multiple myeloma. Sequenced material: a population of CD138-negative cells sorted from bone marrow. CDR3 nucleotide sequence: TGTGCCAGTATCGCGGGACAGGGGTTTGCCGAGCAGTACTTC. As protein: CASIAGQGFAEQYF. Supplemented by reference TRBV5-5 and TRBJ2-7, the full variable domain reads DAGVTQSPTHLIKTRGQQVTLRCSPISGHKSVSWYQQVLGQGPQFIFQYYEKEERGRGNFPDRFSARQFPNYSSELNVNALLLGDSALYLCASIAGQGFAEQYFGPGTRLTVT.